The clone carrying this T cell receptor beta chain is categorized as medium-sized. These data originate in a study of patients and donors after allogeneic stem cell transplantation. TCRdb used MiXCR to reprocess the RT-PCR reads, holding one entry per CDR3 protein. The sample shows about 2,900 distinct CDR3 sequences, 5% to 5.5% of them seen only once. The CDR3 is made up of 13 amino acids. The V end lost 1 base, the J end lost 3 bases, and 6 bases lay between the germline ends. The sequence came from a human donor who was either an allogeneic HSCT recipient or a stem cell or donor lymphocyte infusion donor (not recorded which). It is not recorded whose cells these are; they may come from a transplant donor. V usage is TRBV12-3 or TRBV12-4 and J usage is TRBJ1-2; D uncertain. The sample was blood, either unsorted or a sorted T cell fraction (not recorded which). The CDR3 here is CASSLEADYGYTF. In DNA, the CDR3 is TGTGCCAGCAGTTTAGAGGCAGACTATGGCTACACCTTC.